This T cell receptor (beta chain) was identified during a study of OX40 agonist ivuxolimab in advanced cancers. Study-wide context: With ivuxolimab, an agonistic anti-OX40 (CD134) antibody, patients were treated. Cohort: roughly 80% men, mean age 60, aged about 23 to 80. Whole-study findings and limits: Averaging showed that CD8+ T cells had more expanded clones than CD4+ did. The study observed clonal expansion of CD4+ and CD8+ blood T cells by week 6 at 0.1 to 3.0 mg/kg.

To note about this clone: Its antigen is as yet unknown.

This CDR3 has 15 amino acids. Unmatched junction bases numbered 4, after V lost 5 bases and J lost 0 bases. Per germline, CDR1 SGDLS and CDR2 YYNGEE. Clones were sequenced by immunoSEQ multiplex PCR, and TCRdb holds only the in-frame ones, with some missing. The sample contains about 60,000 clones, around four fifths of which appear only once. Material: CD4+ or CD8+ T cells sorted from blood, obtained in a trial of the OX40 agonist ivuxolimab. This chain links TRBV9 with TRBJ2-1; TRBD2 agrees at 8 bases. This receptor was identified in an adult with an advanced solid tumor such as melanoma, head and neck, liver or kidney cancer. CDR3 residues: CASSQSGGSYNEQFF. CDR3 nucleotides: TGTGCCAGCAGTCAAAGCGGGGGCTCCTACAATGAGCAGTTCTTC. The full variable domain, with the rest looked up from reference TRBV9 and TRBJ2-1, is DSGVTQTPKHLITATGQRVTLRCSPRSGDLSVYWYQQSLDQGLQFLIQYYNGEERAKGNILERFSAQQFPDLHSELNLSSLELGDSALYFCASSQSGGSYNEQFFGPGTRLTVL.